This T cell receptor beta chain was retrieved from a study of long-term antiretroviral therapy in people with HIV. Study findings and constraints: Post-ART diversity increased but stayed below transplant donor controls. Older ART regimens may have been in use when blood was drawn between the mid-2000s and the late 2010s.

This clone appeared a single time. Its matching antigen is unknown. Germline CDR1 reads PRHDT; CDR2 reads FYEKMQ (reference sequence). Trimming removed 4 bases from V and 5 bases from J; junction bases left unmatched: 7. This CDR3 has 15 amino acids. Version v3.0 of the immunoSEQ assay ran at survey level. TCRdb's copy holds only in-frame clones and misses some; the assay was immunoSEQ multiplex PCR. The sample holds about 12,000 clones, around 77% seen once. None of the participants with HIV were treated outside the United States. Every sample had about 0.85-11 million cryopreserved PBMC in it before DNA extraction.

The V call is TRBV13, the J call TRBJ2-5; 10 bases map to TRBD1. This specimen consisted of unsorted PBMCs, obtained 0.5 years before starting antiretroviral therapy. The receptor was isolated from a woman aged 40 to 49 with HIV. The DNA for the CDR3 is TGTGCCAGCAGCTCCGGACAGGGGGAAGGCGAGACCCAGTACTTC. Translation gives CASSSGQGEGETQYF.